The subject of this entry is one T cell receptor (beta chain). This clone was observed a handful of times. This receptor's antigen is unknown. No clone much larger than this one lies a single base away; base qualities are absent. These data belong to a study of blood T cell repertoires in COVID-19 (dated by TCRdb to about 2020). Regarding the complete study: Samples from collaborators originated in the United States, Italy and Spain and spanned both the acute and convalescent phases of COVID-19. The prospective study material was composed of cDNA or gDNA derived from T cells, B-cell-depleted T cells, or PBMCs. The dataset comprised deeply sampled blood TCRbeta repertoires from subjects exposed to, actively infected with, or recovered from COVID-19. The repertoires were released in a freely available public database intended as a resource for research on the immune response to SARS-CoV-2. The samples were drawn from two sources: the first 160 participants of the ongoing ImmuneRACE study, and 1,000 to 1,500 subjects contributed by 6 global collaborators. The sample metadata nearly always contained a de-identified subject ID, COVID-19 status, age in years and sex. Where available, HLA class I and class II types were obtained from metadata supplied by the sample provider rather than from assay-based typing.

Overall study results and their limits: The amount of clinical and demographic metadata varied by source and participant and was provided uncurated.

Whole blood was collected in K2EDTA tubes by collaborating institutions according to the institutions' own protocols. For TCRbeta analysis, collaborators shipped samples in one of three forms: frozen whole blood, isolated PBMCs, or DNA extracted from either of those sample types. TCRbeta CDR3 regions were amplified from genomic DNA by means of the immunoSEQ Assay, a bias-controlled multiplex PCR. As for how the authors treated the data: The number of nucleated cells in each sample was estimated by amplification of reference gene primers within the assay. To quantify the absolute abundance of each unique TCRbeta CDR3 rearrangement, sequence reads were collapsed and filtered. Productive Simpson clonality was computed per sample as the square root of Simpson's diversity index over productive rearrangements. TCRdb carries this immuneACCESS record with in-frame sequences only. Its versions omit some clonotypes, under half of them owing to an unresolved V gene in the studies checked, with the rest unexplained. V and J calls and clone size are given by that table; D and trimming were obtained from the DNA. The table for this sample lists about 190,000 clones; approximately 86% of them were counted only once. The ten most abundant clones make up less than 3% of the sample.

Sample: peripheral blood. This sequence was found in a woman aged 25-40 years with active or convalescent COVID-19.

Read as DNA, the sequence is TGCGCCAGCAGCCGGATCCAGGGTGGTACTGAAGCTTTCTTT. Translated, this gives CASSRIQGGTEAFF. The receptor chain draws on TRBV4-1 and TRBJ1-1, with a tentative D gene TRBD1 over 5 matching bases. The CDR3 sequence holds 14 residues, the cysteine and phenylalanine included. Only the CDR3 DNA is retained, 42 bases long and in frame from the first base. Trimming costs V 4 bases and J 5 bases, and their ends lie 14 bases apart. Sequences MGHRA (CDR1) and YSYEKL (CDR2) are obtained from the germline V gene.